These 28 T cell receptor beta chains were sequenced from one sample in a study of cytomegalovirus exposure and HLA in healthy donors. PCR involved 60 Vbeta and 13 Jbeta primers. Sequencing used immunoSEQ multiplex PCR; TCRdb keeps in-frame clones, though not all of them. This sample has under 200,000 clones; around 88% occur once, and the top ten carry around 0.34%. The sample was PBMCs. Receptors were obtained from a woman in her twenties or thirties in good health and CMV-seronegative.

This clone was counted a few times. V and J are TRBV28 and TRBJ1-4; D perhaps matches TRBD1 (5 bases). Germline loops: CDR1 MDHEN, CDR2 SYDVKM. There are 14 residues in the CDR3. Trimming pared 5 bases from V and 8 bases from J, leaving 15 bases between. CDR3 bases: TGTGCCAGCAGTCCCCCAGGGAGGGACGAAAAACTGTTTTTT. It yields the protein CASSPPGRDEKLFF.

This clone is a singleton in its sample. This rearrangement joins TRBV25-1 to TRBJ2-5, with 7 bases aligning to TRBD2. V trimming: 5 bases; J trimming: 5 bases; junction bases outside the gene matches: 14. CDR3 length: 16 amino acids. Per the germline V gene, CDR1 is MGHDK and CDR2 is SYGVNS. Written as DNA, the CDR3 is TGTGCCAGCAGTCGAATCAGAGGGCTGGGGGGGGAGACCCAGTACTTC. This codes for CASSRIRGLGGETQYF.

This sequence joins TRBV28 and TRBJ2-1; D unclear. CDR3 size: 14 residues. CDR1 and CDR2 (germline): MDHEN, SYDVKM. The V and J ends lost 2 bases and 2 bases respectively, with 7 bases between them. As DNA, the CDR3 is TGTGCCAGCAGTTTAACAGCAGCCTACAATGAGCAGTTCTTC. Amino acid sequence: CASSLTAAYNEQFF.

V gene TRBV27 combines with J gene TRBJ2-5; D possibly corresponds to TRBD1 (6 bases). V dropped 5 bases and J dropped 1 base, with 17 bases sitting between them. The CDR3 covers 16 residues. Looked up from germline, CDR1 is MNHEY and CDR2 is SMNVEV (reference sequence). CDR3 nucleotides: TGTGCCAGCAGTCTATTCGCCGGGACACTCCAAGAGACCCAGTACTTC. This encodes CASSLFAGTLQETQYF.

The V gene is TRBV9, the J gene TRBJ2-3, with 8 bases lining up with TRBD2. Per the germline V gene, CDR1 is SGDLS and CDR2 is YYNGEE. Germline trimming cut 2 bases from V and 3 bases from J; bases unmatched to any gene: 5. The CDR3 length is 15 residues. As DNA, the CDR3 is TGTGCCAGCAGCGTTGGCGGGAGGCCAACAGATACGCAGTATTTT. Translated, it gives CASSVGGRPTDTQYF.

The chain couples TRBV5-6 to TRBJ2-5, with 7 bases fitting TRBD1. In germline, CDR1 is SGHDT, CDR2 YYEEEE. This CDR3 contains 15 residues. V gave up 0 bases and J gave up 2 bases; unmatched junction bases: 4. CDR3 coding DNA: TGTGCCAGCAGCTTGGAGGGGGCGTCTCAAGAGACCCAGTACTTC. Its translation is CASSLEGASQETQYF.

The rearrangement joins TRBV7-9 to TRBJ2-7; D might be TRBD2 (6 bases). Trimming pared 4 bases from V and 2 bases from J, leaving 15 bases between. Germline CDR1 is SEHNR and CDR2 is FQNEAQ (reference sequence). CDR3 size: 15 residues. The CDR3, as DNA: TGTGCCAGCAGCTCGAAGGGGACTGCCACCTACGAGCAGTACTTC. Encoded protein: CASSSKGTATYEQYF.

This rearrangement joins TRBV28 to TRBJ1-1; TRBD1 might be the D (5 bases). Trimming removed 2 bases at V and 10 bases at J, with 14 bases between. This CDR3 region has 13 residues. CDR1 is MDHEN, CDR2 SYDVKM, per germline. The CDR3 spells CASSLNPAGRAFF. The CDR3 DNA is TGTGCCAGCAGTTTAAATCCGGCAGGGCGAGCTTTCTTT.

The gene calls are TRBV4-2 and TRBJ2-1; D is undetermined. Germline CDR1 LGHNA, CDR2 YNFKEQ. Trimming pared 0 bases from V and 0 bases from J, leaving 6 bases between. The CDR3 is 15 residues long. Here the CDR3 reads CASSQEASSYNEQFF. Written as DNA, the CDR3 is TGTGCCAGCAGCCAAGAGGCCAGCTCCTACAATGAGCAGTTCTTC.

This clone occurred once. V and J are TRBV4-2 and TRBJ2-7, with 13 bases fitting TRBD2. With 1 base clipped from V and 2 bases from J, the junction kept 11 bases outside the gene matches. The CDR3 spans 19 residues. Germline CDR1 reads LGHNA; CDR2 reads YNFKEQ. The chain's CDR3 is CASSQATSGGLMSPYEQYF. CDR3 nucleotides: TGTGCCAGCAGCCAAGCGACTAGCGGGGGGTTAATGTCCCCCTACGAGCAGTACTTC.

The chain uses TRBV5-1 and TRBJ1-1; 10 bases align to TRBD1. This CDR3 comprises 18 residues. The J segment lost 3 bases and the V segment lost 1 base, leaving 12 bases of the junction unmatched. The germline CDR1 and CDR2 sequences are SGHRS and YFSETQ. The CDR3 loop reads CASSLFGTGVGLDTEAFF. The CDR3 nucleotides are TGCGCCAGCAGCTTGTTCGGGACAGGGGTGGGTTTGGACACTGAAGCTTTCTTT.

This clone has only a few counts. The chain has TRBV7-8 and TRBJ2-1; TRBD2 agrees at 14 bases. V gave up 5 bases and J gave up 9 bases; unmatched junction bases: 6. The CDR3 is 15 amino acids. Germline lookup yields CDR1 SGHVS and CDR2 FQNEAQ. The CDR3 DNA is TGTGCCAGCAGCCCGGGACTAGCGGGGGAGGGTGAGCAGTTCTTC. This sequence encodes CASSPGLAGEGEQFF.

This clone occurred a few times. The chain uses TRBV14 and TRBJ2-5; possible D gene TRBD2, 6 bases. V lost 4 bases and J 5 bases, leaving 17 bases between the germline ends. Germline V gives CDR1 SGHDN, CDR2 FVKESK. CDR3 length equals 15 residues. The CDR3 is CASSPRLVHGETQYF. In nucleotides, the CDR3 is TGTGCCAGCAGCCCGCGACTAGTTCATGGGGAGACCCAGTACTTC.

The CDR3 region has the DNA TGCAGTATACAGGGGGCACGCAATCAGCCCCAGCATTTT. Its translation is CSIQGARNQPQHF. This rearrangement joins TRBV29-1 to TRBJ1-5, with 9 bases that match TRBD1. The CDR3 runs 13 residues. Germline V gives CDR1 SQVTM, CDR2 ANQGSEA.

This rearrangement joins TRBV18 to TRBJ2-3; the match to TRBD1 covers 9 bases. CDR3 length: 16 amino acids. The V gene end was trimmed by 1 base and the J gene end by 2 bases; junction bases not matched to a gene: 4. From germline, CDR1 is KGHSH and CDR2 LQKENI. CDR3 residues: CASSPRDRAFTDTQYF. CDR3 nucleotide sequence: TGTGCCAGCTCACCACGGGACAGGGCTTTCACAGATACGCAGTATTTT.

This clone showed up just once. The V gene is TRBV4-2, the J gene TRBJ2-7; 7 bases are shared with TRBD1. CDR3 length equals 18 residues. V was clipped by 1 base and J by 5 bases; unmatched bases: 17. Germline lookup yields CDR1 LGHNA and CDR2 YNFKEQ. CDR3 residues: CASSQGSSYADRLHEQYF. CDR3 in DNA: TGTGCCAGCAGCCAAGGTAGCAGCTATGCGGACAGGCTTCACGAGCAGTACTTC.

The gene calls are TRBV7-9 and TRBJ2-7, with 13 bases matching TRBD2. V shed 5 bases and J 7 bases; nucleotides not matched to a gene: 11. Per the germline V gene, CDR1 is SEHNR and CDR2 is FQNEAQ (reference sequence). The CDR3 is 16 residues long. The CDR3 coding sequence is TGTGCCAGCAGCCGGACGTCACTAGCGGGGGGGCGGGAGCAGTACTTC. Residues: CASSRTSLAGGREQYF.

The CDR3 here is CASSTTVRTQRDNEQFF. As DNA, the CDR3 is TGTGCCAGCAGCACAACCGTTAGGACACAAAGGGACAATGAGCAGTTCTTC. The chain couples TRBV5-6 to TRBJ2-1, with D perhaps TRBD1 (5 bases). V dropped 4 bases and J dropped 5 bases, with 22 bases sitting between them. Germline V gene data show CDR1 as SGHDT and CDR2 as YYEEEE. CDR3 length: 17 residues.

The chain combines TRBV7-9 with TRBJ2-7, with D tentatively TRBD1 (5 bases). Trimming took 1 base from V and 5 from J, leaving 12 bases between them. CDR3 size: 14 residues. CDR1 and CDR2 (germline): SEHNR, FQNEAQ (reference sequence). The DNA for the CDR3 is TGTGCCAGCAGCTTAGAAGGGGCCTCAAACGAGCAGTACTTC. Translation gives CASSLEGASNEQYF. The whole variable domain, remainder taken from reference TRBV7-9 and TRBJ2-7, is DTGVSQNPRHKITKRGQNVTFRCDPISEHNRLYWYRQTLGQGPEFLTYFQNEAQLEKSRLLSDRFSAERPKGSFSTLEIQRTEQGDSAMYLCASSLEGASNEQYFGPGTRLTVT.

This chain uses TRBV15 with TRBJ1-3; no definite D call. The CDR3 is made up of 16 amino acids. V was clipped by 0 bases and J by 0 bases, with 9 bases between them. Germline CDR1 LNHNV, CDR2 YYDKDF (reference sequence). The CDR3 coding sequence is TGTGCCACCAGCAGAGATCTTGCGGGCTCTGGAAACACCATATATTTT. This sequence encodes CATSRDLAGSGNTIYF. The whole variable domain, remainder taken from reference TRBV15 and TRBJ1-3, is DAMVIQNPRYQVTQFGKPVTLSCSQTLNHNVMYWYQQKSSQAPKLLFHYYDKDFNNEADTPDNFQSRRPNTSFCFLDIRSPGLGDTAMYLCATSRDLAGSGNTIYFGEGSWLTVV.

The chain employs TRBV6-6 and TRBJ1-2, with 8 bases that match TRBD1. The ends lost 7 bases at V and 8 bases at J; junction bases unmatched: 6. The germline V gene has CDR1 MNHNY and CDR2 SVGAGI (reference sequence). The CDR3 sequence is 12 residues long. This CDR3 is CASTGTGGGYTF. The CDR3 DNA is TGTGCCAGCACTGGGACAGGCGGCGGCTACACCTTC.

The chain links TRBV29-1 to TRBJ2-7; D gene uncertain. Germline lookup yields CDR1 SQVTM and CDR2 ANQGSEA. This CDR3 contains 12 residues. The V end lost 2 bases, the J end lost 0 bases, and 5 bases lay between the germline ends. The CDR3: CSVETDSYEQYF. The CDR3 DNA follows: TGCAGCGTTGAAACTGACTCCTACGAGCAGTACTTC.

The chain combines TRBV29-1 with TRBJ2-2, with unresolved D. The germline CDR1 and CDR2 sequences are SQVTM and ANQGSEA. CDR3 size: 12 residues. With 4 bases removed from V and 1 base from J, the gap between germline ends came to 4 bases. CDR3 nucleotides: TGCAGCGTTGTCATGAACACCGGGGAGCTGTTTTTT. Translation: CSVVMNTGELFF.

This chain joins TRBV6-5 and TRBJ2-1, with a tentative D call TRBD2 (5 bases). There are 12 residues in the CDR3. Germline V gives CDR1 MNHEY, CDR2 SVGAGI. Trimming took 0 bases from V and 10 from J, leaving 7 bases between them. CDR3 loop: CASSYSRREQFF. As DNA, the CDR3 is TGTGCCAGCAGTTACTCGCGGAGGGAGCAGTTCTTC.

This clone appeared a single time. The chain is built from TRBV4-1 and TRBJ2-3; TRBD2 agrees at 7 bases. Germline CDR1 reads MGHRA; CDR2 reads YSYEKL. The CDR3 sequence is 14 residues long. J gave up 3 bases and V 5 bases, and 5 bases lay outside the gene matches. This CDR3 reads CASSSRLATDTQYF. In nucleotides, the CDR3 is TGCGCCAGCAGCTCCCGACTAGCTACAGATACGCAGTATTTT.

The chain joins TRBV2 to TRBJ2-7; maybe TRBD2 (5 bases). The CDR3 length is 14 residues. CDR1 SNHLY and CDR2 FYNNEI come from the germline V gene. Trimming shortened V by 0 bases and J by 7 bases, and 13 bases separated the two germline ends. In DNA, the CDR3 is TGTGCCAGCAGTGAAGCGGGAGTGTTTTTAGAGCAGTACTTC. This gives the protein CASSEAGVFLEQYF.

The chain carries TRBV25-1 and TRBJ2-7; 7 bases map to TRBD1. Germline CDR1 is MGHDK and CDR2 is SYGVNS. This CDR3 contains 13 residues. The ends lost 3 bases at V and 3 bases at J; junction bases unmatched: 2. The CDR3 sequence: CASSDRGNYEQYF. DNA of the CDR3: TGTGCCAGCAGTGACAGGGGGAACTACGAGCAGTACTTC.

The V and J genes are TRBV6-4 and TRBJ2-3, with 10 bases lining up with TRBD1. From germline, CDR1 is MRHNA and CDR2 SNTAGT. With 3 bases clipped from V and 1 base from J, the junction kept 7 bases outside the gene matches. CDR3 size: 17 residues. The CDR3 sequence: CASSEIGGQGGTDTQYF. For the CDR3, the DNA is TGTGCCAGCAGTGAAATTGGTGGACAGGGGGGCACAGATACGCAGTATTTT.